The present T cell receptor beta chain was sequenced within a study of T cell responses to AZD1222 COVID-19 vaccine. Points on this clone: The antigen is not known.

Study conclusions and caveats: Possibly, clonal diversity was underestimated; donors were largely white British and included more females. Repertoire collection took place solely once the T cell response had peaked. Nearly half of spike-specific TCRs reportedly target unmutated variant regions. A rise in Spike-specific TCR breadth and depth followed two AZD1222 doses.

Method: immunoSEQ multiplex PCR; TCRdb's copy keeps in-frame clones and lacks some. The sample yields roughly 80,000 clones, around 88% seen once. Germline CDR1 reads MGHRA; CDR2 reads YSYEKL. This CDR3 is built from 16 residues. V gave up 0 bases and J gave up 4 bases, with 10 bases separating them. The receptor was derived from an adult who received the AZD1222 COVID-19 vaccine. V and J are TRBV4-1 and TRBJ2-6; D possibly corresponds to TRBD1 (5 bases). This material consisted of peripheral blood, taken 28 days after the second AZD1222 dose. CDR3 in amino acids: CASSQDSGAGANVLTF. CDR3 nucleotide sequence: TGCGCCAGCAGCCAAGATAGTGGGGCCGGGGCCAACGTCCTGACTTTC.